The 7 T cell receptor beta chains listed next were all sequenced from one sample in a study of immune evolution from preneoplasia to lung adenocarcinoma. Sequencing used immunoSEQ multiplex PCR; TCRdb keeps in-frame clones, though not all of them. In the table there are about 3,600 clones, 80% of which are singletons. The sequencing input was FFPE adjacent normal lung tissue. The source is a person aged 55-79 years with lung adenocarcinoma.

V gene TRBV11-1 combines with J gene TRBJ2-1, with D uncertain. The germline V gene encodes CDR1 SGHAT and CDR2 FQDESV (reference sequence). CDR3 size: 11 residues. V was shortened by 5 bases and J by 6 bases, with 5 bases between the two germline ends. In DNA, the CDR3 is TGTGCCAGCAGCCTTAGCAATGAGCAGTTCTTC. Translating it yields CASSLSNEQFF.

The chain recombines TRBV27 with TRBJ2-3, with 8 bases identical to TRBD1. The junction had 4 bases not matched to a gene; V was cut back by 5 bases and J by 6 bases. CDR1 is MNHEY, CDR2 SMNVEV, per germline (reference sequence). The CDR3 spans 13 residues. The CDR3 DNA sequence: TGTGCCAGCAGTGCCGGGGACAGGGATACGCAGTATTTT. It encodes CASSAGDRDTQYF.

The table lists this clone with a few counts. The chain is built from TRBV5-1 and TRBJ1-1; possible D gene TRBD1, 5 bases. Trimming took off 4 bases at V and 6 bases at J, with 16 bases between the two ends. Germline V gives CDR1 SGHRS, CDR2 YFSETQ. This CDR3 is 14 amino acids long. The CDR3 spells CASSERGGRAEAFF. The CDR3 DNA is TGCGCCAGCAGCGAAAGGGGTGGGAGAGCTGAAGCTTTCTTT.

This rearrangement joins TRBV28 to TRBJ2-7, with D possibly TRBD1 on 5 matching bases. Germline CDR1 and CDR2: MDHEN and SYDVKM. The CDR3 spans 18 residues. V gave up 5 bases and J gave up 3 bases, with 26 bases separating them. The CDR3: CASSVLLDGASRVYEQYF. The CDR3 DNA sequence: TGTGCCAGCAGTGTACTACTTGATGGGGCCTCCCGGGTCTACGAGCAGTACTTC.

The CDR3 DNA reads TGTGCCACCAAGGACACAAAAAACATTCAGTACTTC. Translating it yields CATKDTKNIQYF. The J gene is TRBJ2-4, the V gene TRBV15; weak D call: TRBD1 (5 bases). Germline CDR1 and CDR2: LNHNV and YYDKDF (reference sequence). The V gene lost 7 bases and the J gene lost 4 bases, with 8 bases spanning the gap. There are 12 residues in the CDR3.

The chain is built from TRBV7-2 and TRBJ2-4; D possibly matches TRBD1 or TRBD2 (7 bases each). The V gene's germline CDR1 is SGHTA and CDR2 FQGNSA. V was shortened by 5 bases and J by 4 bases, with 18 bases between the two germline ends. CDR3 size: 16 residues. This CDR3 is CASSENRGGRKNIQYF. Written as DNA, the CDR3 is TGTGCCAGCAGCGAGAACAGGGGAGGGAGGAAAAACATTCAGTACTTC.

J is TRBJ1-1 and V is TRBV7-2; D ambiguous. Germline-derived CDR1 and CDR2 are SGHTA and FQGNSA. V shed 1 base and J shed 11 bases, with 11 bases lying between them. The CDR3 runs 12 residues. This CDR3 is CASSLGRTPAFF. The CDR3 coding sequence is TGTGCCAGCAGCTTAGGACGGACCCCCGCTTTCTTT.